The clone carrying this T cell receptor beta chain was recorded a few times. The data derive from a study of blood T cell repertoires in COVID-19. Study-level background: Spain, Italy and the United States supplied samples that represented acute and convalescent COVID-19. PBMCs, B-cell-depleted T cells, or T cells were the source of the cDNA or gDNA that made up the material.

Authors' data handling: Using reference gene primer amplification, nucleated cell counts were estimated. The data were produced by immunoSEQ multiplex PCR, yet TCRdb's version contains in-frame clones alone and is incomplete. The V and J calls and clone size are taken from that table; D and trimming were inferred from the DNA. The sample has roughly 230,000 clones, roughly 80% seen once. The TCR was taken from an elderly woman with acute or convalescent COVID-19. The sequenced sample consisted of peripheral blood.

The DNA for the CDR3 is TGTGCCAGCAGCGTAGTGTCCAGGGGAGGGACTGAAGCTTTCTTT. This gives the protein CASSVVSRGGTEAFF. V usage is TRBV9 and J usage is TRBJ1-1; tentative D call: TRBD1 (6 bases). The CDR3 totals 15 residues. The V and J ends lost 0 bases and 5 bases respectively, with 14 bases between them. Germline V gives CDR1 SGDLS, CDR2 YYNGEE.